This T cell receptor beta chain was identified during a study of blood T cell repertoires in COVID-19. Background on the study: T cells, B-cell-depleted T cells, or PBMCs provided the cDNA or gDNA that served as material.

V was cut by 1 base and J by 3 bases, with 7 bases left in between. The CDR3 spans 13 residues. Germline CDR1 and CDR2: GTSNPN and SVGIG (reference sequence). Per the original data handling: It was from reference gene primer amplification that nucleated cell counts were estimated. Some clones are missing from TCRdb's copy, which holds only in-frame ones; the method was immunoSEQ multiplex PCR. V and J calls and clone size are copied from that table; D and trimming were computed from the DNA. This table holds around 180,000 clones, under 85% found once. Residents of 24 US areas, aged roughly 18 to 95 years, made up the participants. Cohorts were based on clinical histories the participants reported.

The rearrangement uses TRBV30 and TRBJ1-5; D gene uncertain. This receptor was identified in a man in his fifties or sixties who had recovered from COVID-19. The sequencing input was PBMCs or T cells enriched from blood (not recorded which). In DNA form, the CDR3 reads TGTGCCTGGAGTGGACTGTACAATCAGCCCCAGCATTTT. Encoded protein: CAWSGLYNQPQHF.